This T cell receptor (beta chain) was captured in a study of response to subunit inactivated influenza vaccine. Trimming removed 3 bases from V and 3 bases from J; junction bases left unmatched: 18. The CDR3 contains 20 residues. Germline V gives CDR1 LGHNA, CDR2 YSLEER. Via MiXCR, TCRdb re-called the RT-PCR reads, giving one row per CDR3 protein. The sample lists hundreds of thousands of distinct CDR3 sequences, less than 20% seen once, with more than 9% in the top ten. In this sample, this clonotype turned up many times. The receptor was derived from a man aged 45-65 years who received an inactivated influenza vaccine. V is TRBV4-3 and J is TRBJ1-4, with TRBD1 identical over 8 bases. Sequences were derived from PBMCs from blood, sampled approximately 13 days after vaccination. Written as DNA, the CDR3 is TGCGCCAGCAGCCAGGGTTACCGACCGACAGGGGCGAGACCTAATGAAAAACTGTTTTTT. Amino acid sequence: CASSQGYRPTGARPNEKLFF.